The text below deals with one T cell receptor (beta chain). These data originate in a study of blood T cell repertoires in COVID-19. This CDR3 is 15 amino acids long. Germline V gene sequence: CDR1 MNHEY, CDR2 SVGAGI. The junction had 7 bases not matched to a gene; V was cut back by 7 bases and J by 0 bases. Repertoires were generated with immunoSEQ multiplex PCR, while TCRdb's copy carries only in-frame clones and drops some. The sample has about 160,000 clones, about 86% seen once. The chain combines TRBV6-5 with TRBJ1-2, with 8 bases identical to TRBD1. This sequence was found in a woman in her 70s with acute or convalescent COVID-19. Sequencing was done on a sample of peripheral blood. CDR3 nucleotides: TGTGCCAGCAATACAGGGGGTTCAGCTAACTATGGCTACACCTTC. Protein: CASNTGGSANYGYTF.